The rows below give T cell receptor beta chains drawn from one sample of a study of T cells after yellow fever vaccination. TCRdb redid the calling of the 5' RACE reads with MiXCR, one entry per CDR3 protein. This table has a few hundred thousand distinct CDR3 sequences, approximately 8% appearing once. The source material was CD4+ T cells sorted from PBMCs, sampled 5 days after the yellow fever booster vaccination. These receptors were obtained from a man between 18 and 29 years old who received the YFV17D yellow fever vaccine. Each CDR3 is given with its conserved first and last residue. A D gene is named only where the DNA matches it firmly. Clone size is not always given. Where it is, it says once, few, many or a class for expanded clones.

j_call,d_call,clone_size,v_call,cdr3_nt,cdr3_aa
TRBJ2-3,NA,many,TRBV5-1,TGCGCCAGCAGCCCTTCCAGCGGTGGGGGAACGCAGTATTTT,CASSPSSGGGTQYF
TRBJ2-2,NA,few,TRBV7-2,TGTGCCAGCAGCTTACAGGAACCCCGTACCGGGGAGCTGTTTTTT,CASSLQEPRTGELFF
TRBJ2-5,TRBD1,few,TRBV28,TGTGCCAGCAGAAGCGGACAGGGAGGGACCCAGTACTTC,CASRSGQGGTQYF
TRBJ2-1,NA,few,TRBV25-1,TGTGCCAGCAGTGAATCGGCCTACAATGAGCAGTTCTTC,CASSESAYNEQFF
TRBJ2-7,TRBD1,few,TRBV18,TGTGCCAGCTCACCAAACCGGGACAGGATTGGCGAGCAGTACTTC,CASSPNRDRIGEQYF
TRBJ2-1,NA,NA,TRBV6-4,TGTGCCAGCAGTGACATCGTGGGGAATGAGCAGTTCTTC,CASSDIVGNEQFF
TRBJ2-3,NA,many,TRBV7-9,TGTGCCAGCAGCCCGAGAGATACGCAGTATTTT,CASSPRDTQYF
TRBJ1-4,TRBD1,many,TRBV11-2,TGTGCCAGCAGACCGCGACAGGGAGGTGAAAAACTGTTTTTT,CASRPRQGGEKLFF
TRBJ1-1,TRBD1,many,TRBV7-8,TGTGCCAGCAGCCAAGATGCGGGGACAGGCACTGAAGCTTTCTTT,CASSQDAGTGTEAFF
TRBJ2-4,NA,NA,TRBV7-9,TGTGCCAGCAGCCAGGACAGCACCCCAGGAAACATTCAGTACTTC,CASSQDSTPGNIQYF
TRBJ2-1,NA,many,TRBV5-4,TGTGCCAGCAGCCGGAGGCGGCTAGTGGTAGACAATGAGCAGTTCTTC,CASSRRRLVVDNEQFF
TRBJ1-2,TRBD1,few,TRBV7-2,TGTGCCAGCAGCTTAACGCAGGGGGCGCGTAATGGCTACACCTTC,CASSLTQGARNGYTF
TRBJ1-4,NA,many,TRBV12-3/TRBV12-4,TGTGCCAGCAGTTTTACCAACCTTGCAGGGAACGGTGAAAAACTGTTTTTT,CASSFTNLAGNGEKLFF
TRBJ1-2,NA,many,TRBV4-3,TGCGCCAGCAGCCGCATTTTGGGTGATAACTATGGCTACACCTTC,CASSRILGDNYGYTF
TRBJ2-5,TRBD1,few,TRBV6-5,TGTGCCAGCAGTTACCCCCGACAGGGGAAGGTTGGGACCCAGTACTTC,CASSYPRQGKVGTQYF
TRBJ2-5,NA,many,TRBV5-1,TGCGCCAGCAGCGCGTTGCATTCGGAACAAGAGACCCAGTACTTC,CASSALHSEQETQYF
TRBJ1-4,NA,many,TRBV5-1,TGCGCCAGCACGACGGGTAATGAAAAACTGTTTTTT,CASTTGNEKLFF
TRBJ1-2,NA,NA,TRBV6-2/TRBV6-3,TGTGCCAGCAGCACCTCGGGCGACACCAACTATGGCTACACCTTC,CASSTSGDTNYGYTF
TRBJ1-4,NA,few,TRBV6-5,TGTGCCAGCAGGGAAAGGAGTCGAAAACTGTTTTTT,CASRERSRKLFF
TRBJ2-1,NA,few,TRBV6-1,TGTGCCAGCATCTTGGACAGAAACAATGAGCAGTTCTTC,CASILDRNNEQFF
TRBJ2-5,NA,few,TRBV4-1,TGCGCCAGCAGCCCTCTAGAGCGAAAATCCCAAGAGACCCAGTACTTC,CASSPLERKSQETQYF
TRBJ2-3,TRBD2,few,TRBV24-1,TGTGCCACCGCGGAGACACTAGCGGGGGGTTTGGATACGCAGTATTTT,CATAETLAGGLDTQYF
TRBJ1-2,TRBD1,NA,TRBV28,TGTGCCAGCAGTAGGAGGCTCGGGACAGGGAACTATGGCTACACCTTC,CASSRRLGTGNYGYTF
TRBJ1-1,NA,many,TRBV5-1,TGCGCCAGCAGCCCCCTTGGACAGAACACTGAAGCTTTCTTT,CASSPLGQNTEAFF
TRBJ1-2,TRBD1,few,TRBV7-2,TGTGCCAGCAGCTTGGACAGGGGGCTTTTTGGCTACACCTTC,CASSLDRGLFGYTF
TRBJ1-5,TRBD1,NA,TRBV20-1,TGCAGTGCTAGCCCTACAGGGGGTCAGCCCCAGCATTTT,CSASPTGGQPQHF
TRBJ2-5,NA,few,TRBV7-9,TGTGCCAGCAGGACAGCTAGAACTGTCCAGTACTTC,CASRTARTVQYF
TRBJ1-1,NA,NA,TRBV5-4,TGTGCCAGCAGCTTGGACCCCGCGCTCCCCACTGAAGCTTTCTTT,CASSLDPALPTEAFF
TRBJ1-1,TRBD1,medium-sized,TRBV4-1,TGCGCCAGCAGCCAACCGACAGGGGAGGATGAAGCTTTCTTT,CASSQPTGEDEAFF
TRBJ2-3,NA,few,TRBV7-8,TGTGCCAGCAGTCCCCCGGAGCTACTAACTAGCACAGATACGCAGTATTTT,CASSPPELLTSTDTQYF
TRBJ1-2,NA,few,TRBV9,TGTGCCAGCAGCGCTCCAACAGGGCCCGGAGGCTATGGCTACACCTTC,CASSAPTGPGGYGYTF
TRBJ2-1,TRBD2,NA,TRBV29-1,TGCAGCGTTGCCAAGTCCGGGACTAGCGGGGGGCTTCATAATGAGCAGTTCTTC,CSVAKSGTSGGLHNEQFF
TRBJ1-2,NA,few,TRBV9,TGTGCCAGCAGCCCCCGGACGGTCTCTAACTATGGCTACACCTTC,CASSPRTVSNYGYTF
TRBJ1-1,NA,many,TRBV5-6,TGTGCCAGCAGTTCCCTGGGGGTACGAACTGAAGCTTTCTTT,CASSSLGVRTEAFF
TRBJ2-4,NA,few,TRBV5-4,TGTGCCAGCAGCTTGGTGGCGGGGACCAAAAACATTCAGTACTTC,CASSLVAGTKNIQYF
TRBJ1-2,TRBD1,NA,TRBV3-1,TGTGCCAGCAGCCAGTGGGACAGGGTCTCGGTTATGGGCTACACCTTC,CASSQWDRVSVMGYTF
TRBJ1-2,TRBD1,few,TRBV3-1,TGTGCCAGCAGCCACACAGGGGAAGCTGGCTACACCTTC,CASSHTGEAGYTF
TRBJ2-3,NA,NA,TRBV12-3/TRBV12-4,TGTGCCAGCAGTTTTAGCAACACAAGAGATACGCAGTATTTT,CASSFSNTRDTQYF
TRBJ2-2,NA,few,TRBV10-3,TGTGCCTCATCGACTATAAACACCGGGGAGCTGTTTTTT,CASSTINTGELFF
TRBJ2-5,NA,many,TRBV7-2,TGTGCCAGCAGGCCGGGGGGCACGGAGACCCAGTACTTC,CASRPGGTETQYF
TRBJ2-5,NA,NA,TRBV12-3/TRBV12-4,TGTGCCAGCAGTGGGTCAGGGGACCAAGAGACCCAGTACTTC,CASSGSGDQETQYF
TRBJ1-1,NA,many,TRBV6-5,TGTGCCAGCCAAGACCCCAACACTGAAGCTTTCTTT,CASQDPNTEAFF
TRBJ2-7,TRBD2,few,TRBV7-2,TGTGCCAGCAGCTTGGGGAGGGGAGGCGGCTACGAGCAGTACTTC,CASSLGRGGGYEQYF
TRBJ2-5,NA,many,TRBV9,TGTGCCAGCAGCCCCCACCTCAGCGGGTTTAAGGAGACCCAGTACTTC,CASSPHLSGFKETQYF
TRBJ1-3,NA,few,TRBV20-1,TGCAGCGCTGAACGGACCTCTGGAAACACCATATATTTT,CSAERTSGNTIYF
TRBJ2-2,TRBD2,NA,TRBV7-3,TGTGCCAGCAGCCCCCCGGGGGGGAACACCGGGGAGCTGTTTTTT,CASSPPGGNTGELFF
TRBJ1-3,NA,few,TRBV7-9,TGTGCCAGCAGCTTCGGGGGACTCTCTGGAAACACCATATATTTT,CASSFGGLSGNTIYF
TRBJ1-2,TRBD1,few,TRBV6-4,TGTGCCGGGACAGGTTTTGGCCCCCTGGATTCCTATGGCTACACCTTC,CAGTGFGPLDSYGYTF
TRBJ2-5,NA,many,TRBV7-9,TGTGCCAGCAACGACCGACGGCGCCAAGAGACCCAGTACTTC,CASNDRRRQETQYF
TRBJ2-3,TRBD2,NA,TRBV24-1,TGTGCCACCGCGGGGACTAGCGGGGGAGATACGCAGTATTTT,CATAGTSGGDTQYF
TRBJ1-5,NA,many,TRBV4-2,TGTGCCAGCAGCCAAGAGGAGGGAGCCCAGCCCCAGCATTTT,CASSQEEGAQPQHF
TRBJ1-2,NA,few,TRBV29-1,TGCAGCGTCACCCGTTTCGAAGCTAACTATGGCTACACCTTC,CSVTRFEANYGYTF
TRBJ1-3,NA,few,TRBV15,TGTGCCACCAGCAGAGATTTCGGGGCTGGAAACACCATATATTTT,CATSRDFGAGNTIYF
TRBJ1-1,NA,many,TRBV11-2,TGTGCCAGCAGCCCACAGGGACGGATAGGATCCACTGAAGCTTTCTTT,CASSPQGRIGSTEAFF